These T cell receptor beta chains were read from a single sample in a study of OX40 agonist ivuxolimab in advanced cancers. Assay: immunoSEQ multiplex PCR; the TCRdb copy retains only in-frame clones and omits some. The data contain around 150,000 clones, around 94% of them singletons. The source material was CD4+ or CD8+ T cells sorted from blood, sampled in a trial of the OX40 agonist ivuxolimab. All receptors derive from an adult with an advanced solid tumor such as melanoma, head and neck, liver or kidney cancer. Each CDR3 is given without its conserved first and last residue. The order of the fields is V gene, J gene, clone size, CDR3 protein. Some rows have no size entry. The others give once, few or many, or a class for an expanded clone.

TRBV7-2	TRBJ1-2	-	ASSSGQGYGYT
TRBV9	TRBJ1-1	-	ASSVESLMNTEAF
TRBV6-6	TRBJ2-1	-	TIGTGGFNEQF
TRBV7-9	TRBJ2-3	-	ASGGLRTDTQY
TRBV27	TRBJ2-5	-	ASSIRGGGRETQY
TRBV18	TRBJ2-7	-	ASSPLLTPKSSYEQY
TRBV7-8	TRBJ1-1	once	ASSLGTAPEAF
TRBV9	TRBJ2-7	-	ASSVGTSGFSYEQY
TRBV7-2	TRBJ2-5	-	ASSLVVMGETQY
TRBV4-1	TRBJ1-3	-	ASSQGFMPEHTIY
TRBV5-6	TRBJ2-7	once	ASSLDSGTGSDEQY
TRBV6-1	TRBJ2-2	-	ASSVRTGLGTGELF
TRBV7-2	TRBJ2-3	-	ASSFGPDTQY
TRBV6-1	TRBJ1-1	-	ASSEVAGGGTEAF
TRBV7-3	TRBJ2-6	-	ASSFFGANVLT
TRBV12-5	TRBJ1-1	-	ASGLGGMNTEAF
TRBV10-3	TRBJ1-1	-	AISEGGWNTEAF
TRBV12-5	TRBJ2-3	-	ASGLGQGWPQY
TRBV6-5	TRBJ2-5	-	ASSRASGTETQY
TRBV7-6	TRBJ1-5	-	ASSLADRGPGQPQH
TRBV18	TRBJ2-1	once	ASSPTSGVRNEQF
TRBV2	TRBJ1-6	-	ASSPAGQGLSPLH
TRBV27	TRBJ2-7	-	ASSKPGQGTPHSYEQY
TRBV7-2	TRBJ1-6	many	ASSQGSFRSPLH
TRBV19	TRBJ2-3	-	ASSTSGQGFTDTQY
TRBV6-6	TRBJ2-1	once	ASSRRAGVGNEQF
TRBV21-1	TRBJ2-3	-	ASSKGVFTDTQY
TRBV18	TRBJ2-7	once	ASSPRTGEYEQY
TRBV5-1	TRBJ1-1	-	ARGGANTEAF
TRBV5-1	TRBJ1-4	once	ASSLNLPRAREKLF
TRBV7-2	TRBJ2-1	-	ASSLVAGNNEQF
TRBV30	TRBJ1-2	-	AWSVGAVGYGYT
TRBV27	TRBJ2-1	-	ASSLSRRTSGRQDNEQF
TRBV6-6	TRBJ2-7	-	ASGPSGGRLPEQY
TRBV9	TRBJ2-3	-	ASSVVPGLGTDTQY
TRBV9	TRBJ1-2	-	ASSPDRTYGYT
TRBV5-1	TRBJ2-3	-	ASSLGTSGIGTDTQY